This T cell receptor beta chain was identified during a study of blood T cell repertoires in COVID-19. The method was immunoSEQ multiplex PCR; TCRdb's version includes in-frame clones alone and lacks a portion of them. Of about 250,000 clones listed, about 79% are singletons. Source material: peripheral blood. The TCR originated in a man of 80 years or more with acute or convalescent COVID-19.

This chain's CDR3 is CASSERGLAGEQFF. CDR3 DNA sequence: TGCGCCAGCAGTGAGAGGGGATTAGCTGGTGAGCAGTTCTTC. The genes are TRBV10-2 and TRBJ2-1; possible D gene TRBD1, 5 bases. Germline V gene data show CDR1 as WSHSY and CDR2 as SAAADI. The V gene lost 2 bases and the J gene lost 9 bases, with 14 bases spanning the gap. This CDR3 region has 14 residues.